This TCR beta chain was found in a study of siplizumab effects on memory and regulatory T cells. For every sample, about 10^5 TCR templates were assayed. The assay was immunoSEQ multiplex PCR, and TCRdb's table has in-frame clones only and misses some. The sample carries some 97,000 clones, about 91% recorded once. V lost 0 bases, J lost 10 bases, and 7 bases lay in between. This CDR3 spans 13 amino acids. Germline V CDR1 and CDR2: SGHDN, FVKESK. A single count supports this clone. The TCR originated in a human donor in good health. This chain joins TRBV14 and TRBJ1-6; D gene unclear. Sequencing input: CD4+ T cells sorted from blood. DNA for the CDR3: TGTGCCAGCAGCCAAGATATAGAGTCACCCCTCCACTTT. This gives the protein CASSQDIESPLHF.